A selection of T cell receptor beta chains follows, all from one sample in a study of cytomegalovirus exposure and HLA in healthy donors. Libraries were prepared by immunoSEQ multiplex PCR; TCRdb keeps only in-frame clonotypes and omits some of them. Seen here are about 92,000 clones, around 85% observed once, and the top ten hold approximately 1.2%. Input material: PBMCs. All receptors derive from a girl aged 2 to 10 in good health and CMV-seropositive. Both conserved end residues are part of each CDR3. D genes are given only for firm matches. The size of a clone is reported for some rows only, either as once, few or many, or as a class for expanded clones.

size,D,J,V,DNA,CDR3
once,TRBD1,TRBJ2-6,TRBV7-9,TGTGCCAGCAGCTCCCAACGGGACAGGGCCTTTGGGGCCAACGTCCTGACTTTC,CASSSQRDRAFGANVLTF
.,.,TRBJ1-2,TRBV6-1,TGTGCCAGCAGTGGGGGTTTGGGACTTGGCTACACCTTC,CASSGGLGLGYTF
.,.,TRBJ2-1,TRBV29-1,TGCAGCGTTGTGGGCCTGCCCGGATCCTACAATGAGCAGTTCTTC,CSVVGLPGSYNEQFF
few,TRBD1,TRBJ2-7,TRBV30,TGTGCCTGGAGCAGACAACAGGGGGGCGAGCAGTACTTC,CAWSRQQGGEQYF
.,TRBD1,TRBJ1-5,TRBV4-1,TGCGCCAGCAGCCAAGTAGGGGGACAGCACAATCAGCCCCAGCATTTT,CASSQVGGQHNQPQHF
.,.,TRBJ2-7,TRBV28,TGTGCCAGCAGGGCATTAGGGAGCTCCTACGAGCAGTACTTC,CASRALGSSYEQYF
few,.,TRBJ2-1,TRBV19,TGTGCCAGTAGAAGGACAGAGGATGAGCAGTTCTTC,CASRRTEDEQFF
.,TRBD2,TRBJ2-2,TRBV9,TGTGCCAGCAGCCCAGGTAGCGGGAGTTTCCCCACCGGGGAGCTGTTTTTT,CASSPGSGSFPTGELFF
.,TRBD1,TRBJ2-1,TRBV28,TGTGCCAGCAGTTTGGGTGGGACAGGAGCGTACAATGAGCAGTTCTTC,CASSLGGTGAYNEQFF
.,TRBD1,TRBJ2-5,TRBV18,TGTGCCAGCTCACCACTAGACACCGACAGGGGGGATGGGGAGACCCAGTACTTC,CASSPLDTDRGDGETQYF
.,TRBD2,TRBJ2-7,TRBV7-2,TGTGCCAGCAGCTCAGGACTAGCGGGTATCTACGAGCAGTACTTC,CASSSGLAGIYEQYF
.,.,TRBJ1-1,TRBV18,TGTGCCAGCTCACCACGAGGCTCCGGGATGAACACTGAAGCTTTCTTT,CASSPRGSGMNTEAFF
once,.,TRBJ1-1,TRBV4-2,TGTGCCAGCAGCCTACAGGCGACCACTGAAGCTTTCTTT,CASSLQATTEAFF
.,.,TRBJ1-4,TRBV7-2,TGTGCCAGCAGCCTGCGACGGGAGGAAAAACTGTTTTTT,CASSLRREEKLFF
.,.,TRBJ1-1,TRBV27,TGTGCCAGCAGTTTAGCTATCAGGGCAAATGAAGCTTTCTTT,CASSLAIRANEAFF
.,TRBD2,TRBJ2-5,TRBV4-1,TGCGCCAGCAGCCAAGCAAACATACTAGCGGGAGCTGAGACCCAGTACTTC,CASSQANILAGAETQYF
.,TRBD1,TRBJ2-5,TRBV11-2,TGTGCCAGCAGCTTAGGCTCCACAGGGGGTTTGGAGACCCAGTACTTC,CASSLGSTGGLETQYF
.,.,TRBJ1-1,TRBV25-1,TGTGCCAGCAGTGATCTAGCCCGTGAAGCTTTCTTT,CASSDLAREAFF
.,.,TRBJ2-2,TRBV5-4,TGTGCCAGCCGTGCGGGGAACCTCCCCGGGGAGCTGTTTTTT,CASRAGNLPGELFF
few,.,TRBJ2-1,TRBV4-1,TGCGCCAGCAGCCAAGTCTCTAGTTCCAATGAGCAGTTCTTC,CASSQVSSSNEQFF
.,TRBD1,TRBJ1-1,TRBV5-8,TGTGCCAGCAGCTTAGGGACAGGGACTGAAGCTTTCTTT,CASSLGTGTEAFF
.,.,TRBJ1-1,TRBV10-1,TGCGCCAGCAGGCCCACCGGGGGATTGAACACTGAAGCTTTCTTT,CASRPTGGLNTEAFF
once,.,TRBJ1-1,TRBV7-9,TGTGCCAGCAGCGCCCCCCCCGGAGCTTTCTTT,CASSAPPGAFF
.,TRBD1,TRBJ1-2,TRBV2,TGTGCCAGCAGTGTGGGACAGAACTTTGGCTACACCTTC,CASSVGQNFGYTF
.,.,TRBJ2-7,TRBV5-6,TGTGCCAGCACTCACCTGCAGGGGGGAGGCTCCTACGAGCAGTACTTC,CASTHLQGGGSYEQYF
.,.,TRBJ2-2,TRBV4-3,TGCGCCAGCAGCCAAGATTGGGGAGCCAACACCGGGGAGCTGTTTTTT,CASSQDWGANTGELFF
.,.,TRBJ2-7,TRBV7-9,TGTGCCAGCAGCTTAGCAGACAGGTTTTCCTACGAGCAGTACTTC,CASSLADRFSYEQYF
.,TRBD2,TRBJ2-7,TRBV6-1,TGTGCCAGCTCTCTAGCGGGATACGACTACGAGCAGTACTTC,CASSLAGYDYEQYF
.,TRBD1,TRBJ1-1,TRBV19,TGTGCCAGTACCCACACAGGGGGCCGCACTGAAGCTTTCTTT,CASTHTGGRTEAFF
few,.,TRBJ1-1,TRBV2,TGTGCCAGCAGTGAAAGGGGGGGGAACACTGAAGCTTTCTTT,CASSERGGNTEAFF
.,.,TRBJ2-5,TRBV14,TGTGCCAGCAGCCAATCATTACTAGAAGAGACCCAGTACTTC,CASSQSLLEETQYF
.,TRBD1,TRBJ1-5,TRBV6-6,TGTGCCAGCAGTTACTCGAAGGGGGCCCCCAATCAGCCCCAGCATTTT,CASSYSKGAPNQPQHF
.,TRBD1,TRBJ1-1,TRBV6-5,TGTGCCAGCAGCCGAGGACAGGGGAGCCGCACTGAAGCTTTCTTT,CASSRGQGSRTEAFF
.,TRBD2,TRBJ2-7,TRBV2,TGTGCCAGCAGAGAGACTAGCGCCAGCTCCTACGAGCAGTACTTC,CASRETSASSYEQYF
.,.,TRBJ2-5,TRBV5-6,TGTGCCAGCAGCTTGGCGGGAGCGGGAGAGACCCAGTACTTC,CASSLAGAGETQYF
.,TRBD1,TRBJ2-3,TRBV27,TGTGCCAGCAGAAGAGGGACAGGGGGCTTCACAGATACGCAGTATTTT,CASRRGTGGFTDTQYF
.,TRBD1,TRBJ1-1,TRBV30,TGTGCCTGGAGCGTACTGGACAGGGTTGGCACTGAAGCTTTCTTT,CAWSVLDRVGTEAFF
.,.,TRBJ1-1,TRBV19,TGTGCCAGTAGTACTACCTGGACAGCGAACACTGAAGCTTTCTTT,CASSTTWTANTEAFF
.,.,TRBJ2-1,TRBV6-1,TGTGCCAGCAGCAAAAGCAGGGGCGTCAATGAGCAGTTCTTC,CASSKSRGVNEQFF
.,.,TRBJ1-1,TRBV6-1,TGTGCCAGCAGTGAATATGGGGCCTTGGGGGCTTTCTTT,CASSEYGALGAFF
.,.,TRBJ1-1,TRBV19,TGTGCCAGTAGAAGGGGACCAGGGGCCATGAACACTGAAGCTTTCTTT,CASRRGPGAMNTEAFF
.,TRBD1,TRBJ1-2,TRBV5-1,TGCGCCAGCAGCCACGTGGACAGGGCGATCCCCGACTATGGCTACACCTTC,CASSHVDRAIPDYGYTF
.,.,TRBJ2-1,TRBV7-9,TGTGCCAGCAGCATCAACGAGGCCTACAATGAGCAGTTCTTC,CASSINEAYNEQFF
.,.,TRBJ1-1,TRBV6-1,TGTGCCAGCAGTAAAGGAGACAGGTTGAACACTGAAGCTTTCTTT,CASSKGDRLNTEAFF